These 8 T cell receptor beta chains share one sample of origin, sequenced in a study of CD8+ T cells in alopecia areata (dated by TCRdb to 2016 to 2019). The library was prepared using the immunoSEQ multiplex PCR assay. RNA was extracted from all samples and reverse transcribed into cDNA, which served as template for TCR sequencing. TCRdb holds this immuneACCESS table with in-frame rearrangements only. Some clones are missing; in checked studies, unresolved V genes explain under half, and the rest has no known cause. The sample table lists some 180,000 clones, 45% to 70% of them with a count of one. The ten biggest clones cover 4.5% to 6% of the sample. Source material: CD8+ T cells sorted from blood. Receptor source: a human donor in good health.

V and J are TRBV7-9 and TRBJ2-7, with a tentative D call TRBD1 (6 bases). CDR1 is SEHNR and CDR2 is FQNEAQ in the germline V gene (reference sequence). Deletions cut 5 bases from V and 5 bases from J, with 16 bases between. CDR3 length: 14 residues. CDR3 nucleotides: TGTGCCAGCAGCCCCCAAGGGGGTGGCGACGAGCAGTACTTC. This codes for CASSPQGGGDEQYF.

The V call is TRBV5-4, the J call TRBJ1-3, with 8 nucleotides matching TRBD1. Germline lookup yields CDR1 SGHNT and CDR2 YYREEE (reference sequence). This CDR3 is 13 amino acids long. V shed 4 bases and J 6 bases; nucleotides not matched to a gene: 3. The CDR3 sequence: CASSKQGENTIYF. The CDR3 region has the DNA TGTGCCAGCAGCAAACAGGGGGAAAACACCATATATTTT.

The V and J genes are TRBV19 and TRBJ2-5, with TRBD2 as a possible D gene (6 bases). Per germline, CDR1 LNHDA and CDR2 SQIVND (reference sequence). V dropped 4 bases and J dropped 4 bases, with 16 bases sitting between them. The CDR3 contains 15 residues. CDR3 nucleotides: TGTGCCAGTAGTACCCGGGACTCTCTGGGAGAGACCCAGTACTTC. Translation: CASSTRDSLGETQYF.

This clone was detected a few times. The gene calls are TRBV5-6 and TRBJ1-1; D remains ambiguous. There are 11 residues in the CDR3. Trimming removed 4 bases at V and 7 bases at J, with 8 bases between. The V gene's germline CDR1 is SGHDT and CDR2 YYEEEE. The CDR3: CASSRGDEAFF. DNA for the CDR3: TGTGCCAGCAGCCGCGGAGATGAAGCTTTCTTT.

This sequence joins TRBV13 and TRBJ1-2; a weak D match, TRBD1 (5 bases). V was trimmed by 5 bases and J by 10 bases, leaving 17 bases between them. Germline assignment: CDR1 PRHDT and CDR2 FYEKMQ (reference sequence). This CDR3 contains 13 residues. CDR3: CASSLGTADVYTF. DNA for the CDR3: TGTGCCAGCAGCCTTGGGACTGCCGATGTCTACACCTTC.

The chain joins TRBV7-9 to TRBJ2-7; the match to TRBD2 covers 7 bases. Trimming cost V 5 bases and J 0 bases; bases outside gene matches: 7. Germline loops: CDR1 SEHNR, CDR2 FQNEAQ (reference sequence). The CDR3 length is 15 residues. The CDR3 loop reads CASSGGGDDSYEQYF. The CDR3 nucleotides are TGTGCCAGCAGCGGTGGGGGGGACGACTCCTACGAGCAGTACTTC.

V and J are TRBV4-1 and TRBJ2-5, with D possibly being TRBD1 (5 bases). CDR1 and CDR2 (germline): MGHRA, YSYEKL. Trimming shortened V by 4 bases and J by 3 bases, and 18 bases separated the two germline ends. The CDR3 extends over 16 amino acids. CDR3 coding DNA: TGCGCCAGCAGCCCGTGGGGTGGGGCGCCAGAAGAGACCCAGTACTTC. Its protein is CASSPWGGAPEETQYF.

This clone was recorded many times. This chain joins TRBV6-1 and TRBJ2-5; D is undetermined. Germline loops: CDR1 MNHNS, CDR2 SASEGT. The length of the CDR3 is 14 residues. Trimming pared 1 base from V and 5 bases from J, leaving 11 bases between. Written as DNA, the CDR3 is TGTGCCAGCAGTGAAGGGGCATACCTGGAGACCCAGTACTTC. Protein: CASSEGAYLETQYF.